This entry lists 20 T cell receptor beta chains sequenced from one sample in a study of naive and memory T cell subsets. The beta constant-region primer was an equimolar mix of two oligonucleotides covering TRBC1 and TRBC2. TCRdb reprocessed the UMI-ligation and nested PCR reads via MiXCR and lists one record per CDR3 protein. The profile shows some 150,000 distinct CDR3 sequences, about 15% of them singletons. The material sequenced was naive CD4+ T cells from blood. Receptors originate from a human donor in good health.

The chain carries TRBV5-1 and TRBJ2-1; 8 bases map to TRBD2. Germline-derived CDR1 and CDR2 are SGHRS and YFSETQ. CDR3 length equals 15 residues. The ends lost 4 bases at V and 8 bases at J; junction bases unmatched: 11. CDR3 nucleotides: TGCGCCAGCAGCCCAAGGTTAGCGGGAAGCGATGAGCAGTTCTTC. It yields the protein CASSPRLAGSDEQFF.

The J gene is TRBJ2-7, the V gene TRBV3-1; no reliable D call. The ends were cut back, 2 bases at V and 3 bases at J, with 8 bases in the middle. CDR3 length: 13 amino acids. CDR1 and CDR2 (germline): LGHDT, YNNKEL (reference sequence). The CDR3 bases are TGTGCCAGCAGCCAATTTCGTTTCTACGAGCAGTACTTC. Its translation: CASSQFRFYEQYF.

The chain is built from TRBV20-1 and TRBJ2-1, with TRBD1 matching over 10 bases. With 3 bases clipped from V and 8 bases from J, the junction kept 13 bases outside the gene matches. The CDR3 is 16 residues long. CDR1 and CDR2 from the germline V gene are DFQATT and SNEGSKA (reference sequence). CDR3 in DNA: TGCAGTGCTAGTAACCGGGACAGGGGCGGTGGGGATGAGCAGTTCTTC. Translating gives CSASNRDRGGGDEQFF.

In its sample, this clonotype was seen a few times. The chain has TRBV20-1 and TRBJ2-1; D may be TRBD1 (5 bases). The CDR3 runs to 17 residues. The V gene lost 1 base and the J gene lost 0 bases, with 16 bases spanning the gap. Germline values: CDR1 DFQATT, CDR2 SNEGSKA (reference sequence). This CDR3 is CSARVASGASSYNEQFF. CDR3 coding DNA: TGCAGTGCTAGAGTTGCTAGTGGGGCCAGCTCCTACAATGAGCAGTTCTTC.

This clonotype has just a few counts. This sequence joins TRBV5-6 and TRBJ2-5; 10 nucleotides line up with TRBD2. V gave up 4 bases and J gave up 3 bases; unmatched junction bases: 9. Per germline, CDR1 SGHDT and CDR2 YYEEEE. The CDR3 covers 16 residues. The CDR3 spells CASSRPLAGEKETQYF. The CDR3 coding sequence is TGTGCCAGCAGCCGGCCCCTAGCGGGAGAAAAAGAGACCCAGTACTTC. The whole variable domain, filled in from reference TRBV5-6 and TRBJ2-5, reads DAGVTQSPTHLIKTRGQQVTLRCSPKSGHDTVSWYQQALGQGPQFIFQYYEEEERQRGNFPDRFSGHQFPNYSSELNVNALLLGDSALYLCASSRPLAGEKETQYFGPGTRLLVL.

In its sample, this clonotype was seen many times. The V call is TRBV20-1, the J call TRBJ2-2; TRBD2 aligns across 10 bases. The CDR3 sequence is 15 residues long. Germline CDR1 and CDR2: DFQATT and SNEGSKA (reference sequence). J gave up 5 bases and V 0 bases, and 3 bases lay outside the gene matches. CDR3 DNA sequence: TGCAGTGCTAGAGATCCTAGCGGGGGAACCGGGGAGCTGTTTTTT. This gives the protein CSARDPSGGTGELFF.

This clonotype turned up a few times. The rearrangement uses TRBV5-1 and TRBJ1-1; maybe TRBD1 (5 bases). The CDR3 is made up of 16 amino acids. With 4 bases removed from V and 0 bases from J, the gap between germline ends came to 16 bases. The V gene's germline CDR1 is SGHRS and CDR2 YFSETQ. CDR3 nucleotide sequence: TGCGCCAGCAGCCTGGACATGAATTACATGAACACTGAAGCTTTCTTT. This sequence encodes CASSLDMNYMNTEAFF. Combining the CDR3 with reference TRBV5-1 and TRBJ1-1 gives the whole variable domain KAGVTQTPRYLIKTRGQQVTLSCSPISGHRSVSWYQQTPGQGLQFLFEYFSETQRNKGNFPGRFSGRQFSNSRSEMNVSTLELGDSALYLCASSLDMNYMNTEAFFGQGTRLTVV.

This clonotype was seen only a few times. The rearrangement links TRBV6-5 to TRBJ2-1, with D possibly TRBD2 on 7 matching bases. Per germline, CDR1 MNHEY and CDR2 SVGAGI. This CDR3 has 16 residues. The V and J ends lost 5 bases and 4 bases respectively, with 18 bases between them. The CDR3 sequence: CASSSRGAERYNEQFF. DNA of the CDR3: TGTGCCAGCAGTAGCCGGGGGGCGGAGAGGTACAATGAGCAGTTCTTC.

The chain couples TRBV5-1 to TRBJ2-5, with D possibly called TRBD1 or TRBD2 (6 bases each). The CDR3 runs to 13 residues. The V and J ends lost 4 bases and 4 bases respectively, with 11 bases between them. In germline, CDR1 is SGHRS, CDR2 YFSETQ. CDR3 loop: CASSVQGGETQYF. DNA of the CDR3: TGCGCCAGCAGCGTACAGGGAGGAGAGACCCAGTACTTC. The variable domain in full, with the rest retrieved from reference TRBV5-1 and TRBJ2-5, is KAGVTQTPRYLIKTRGQQVTLSCSPISGHRSVSWYQQTPGQGLQFLFEYFSETQRNKGNFPGRFSGRQFSNSRSEMNVSTLELGDSALYLCASSVQGGETQYFGPGTRLLVL.

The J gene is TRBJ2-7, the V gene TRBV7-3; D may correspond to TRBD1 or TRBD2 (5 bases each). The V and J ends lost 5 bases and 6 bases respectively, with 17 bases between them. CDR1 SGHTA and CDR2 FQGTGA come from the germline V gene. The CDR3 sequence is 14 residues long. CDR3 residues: CASSRDPGYTEQYF. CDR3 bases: TGTGCCAGCAGCCGGGACCCGGGCTATACCGAGCAGTACTTC.

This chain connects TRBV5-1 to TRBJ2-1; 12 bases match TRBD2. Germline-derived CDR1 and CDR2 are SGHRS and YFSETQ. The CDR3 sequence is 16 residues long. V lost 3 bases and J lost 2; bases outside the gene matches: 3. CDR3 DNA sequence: TGCGCCAGCAGCTCGGGGACTAGCGGGCCCTACAATGAGCAGTTCTTC. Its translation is CASSSGTSGPYNEQFF.

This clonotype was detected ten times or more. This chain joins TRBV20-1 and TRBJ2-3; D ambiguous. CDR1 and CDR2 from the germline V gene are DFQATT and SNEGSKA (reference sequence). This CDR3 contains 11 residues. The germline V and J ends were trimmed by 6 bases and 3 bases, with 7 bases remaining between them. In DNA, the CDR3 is TGCAGTGCCGGGTCGACAGATACGCAGTATTTT. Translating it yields CSAGSTDTQYF.

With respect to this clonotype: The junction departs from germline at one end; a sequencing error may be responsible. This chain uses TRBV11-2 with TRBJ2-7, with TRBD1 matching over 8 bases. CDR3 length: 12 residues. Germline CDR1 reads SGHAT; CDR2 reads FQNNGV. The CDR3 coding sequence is TGTGCCAGCAGCGTAGATCAGGGGGCCCCCACCTTC. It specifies CASSVDQGAPTF.

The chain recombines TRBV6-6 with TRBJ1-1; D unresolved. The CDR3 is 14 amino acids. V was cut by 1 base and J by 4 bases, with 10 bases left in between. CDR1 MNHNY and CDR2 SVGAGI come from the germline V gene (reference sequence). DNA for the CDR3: TGTGCCAGCAGTTACTTATCGGTGGGCACTGAAGCTTTCTTT. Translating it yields CASSYLSVGTEAFF.

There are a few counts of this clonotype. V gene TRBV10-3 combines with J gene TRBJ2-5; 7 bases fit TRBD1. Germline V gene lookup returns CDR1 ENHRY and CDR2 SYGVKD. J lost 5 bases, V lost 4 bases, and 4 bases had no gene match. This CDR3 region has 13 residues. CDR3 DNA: TGTGCCATCAGTGTGGGACAGCAGGAGACCCAGTACTTC. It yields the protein CAISVGQQETQYF.

CDR3 residues: CSVADGQETQYF. The DNA for the CDR3 is TGCAGCGTCGCGGACGGCCAAGAGACCCAGTACTTC. The chain couples TRBV29-1 to TRBJ2-5; D is undetermined. The CDR3 is 12 residues long. Trimming left V 6 bases short and J 1 base short, with 9 bases between. Germline CDR1 SQVTM, CDR2 ANQGSEA.

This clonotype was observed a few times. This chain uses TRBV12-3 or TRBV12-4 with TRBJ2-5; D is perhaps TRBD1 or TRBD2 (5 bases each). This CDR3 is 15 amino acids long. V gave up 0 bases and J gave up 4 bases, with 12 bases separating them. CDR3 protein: CASSLARGVSETQYF. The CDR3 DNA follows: TGTGCCAGCAGTTTAGCGAGAGGGGTGTCAGAGACCCAGTACTTC.

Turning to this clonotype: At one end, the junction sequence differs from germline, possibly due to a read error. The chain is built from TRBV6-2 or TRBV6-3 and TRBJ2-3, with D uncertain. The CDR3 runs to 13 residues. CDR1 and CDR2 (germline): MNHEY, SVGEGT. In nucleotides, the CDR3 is TGTGCCAGCAGTCCGACTGATACAGCTACGCAGTATTTT. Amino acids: CASSPTDTATQYF.

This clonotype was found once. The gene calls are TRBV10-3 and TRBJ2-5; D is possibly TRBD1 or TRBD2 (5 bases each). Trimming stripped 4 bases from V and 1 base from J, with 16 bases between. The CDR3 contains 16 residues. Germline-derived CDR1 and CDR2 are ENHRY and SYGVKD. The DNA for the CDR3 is TGTGCCATCAGTGCGTATCGGGACGGCCTCCAAGAGACCCAGTACTTC. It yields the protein CAISAYRDGLQETQYF.

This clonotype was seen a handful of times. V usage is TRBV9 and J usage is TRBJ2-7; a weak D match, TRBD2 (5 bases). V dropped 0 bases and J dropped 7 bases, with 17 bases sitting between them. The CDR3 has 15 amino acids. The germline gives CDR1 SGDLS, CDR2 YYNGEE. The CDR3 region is CASSVASSGPREQYF. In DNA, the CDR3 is TGTGCCAGCAGCGTAGCGTCCAGCGGACCCCGGGAGCAGTACTTC.